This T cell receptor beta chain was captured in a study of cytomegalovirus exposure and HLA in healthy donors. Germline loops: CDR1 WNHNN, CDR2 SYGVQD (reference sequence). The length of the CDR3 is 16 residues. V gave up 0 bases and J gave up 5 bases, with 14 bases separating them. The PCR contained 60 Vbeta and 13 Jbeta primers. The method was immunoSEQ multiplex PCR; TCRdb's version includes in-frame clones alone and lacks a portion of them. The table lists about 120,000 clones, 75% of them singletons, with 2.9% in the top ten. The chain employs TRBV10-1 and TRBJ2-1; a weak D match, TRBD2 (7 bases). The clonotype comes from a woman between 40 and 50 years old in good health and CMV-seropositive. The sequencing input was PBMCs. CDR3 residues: CASSESKREGDNEQFF. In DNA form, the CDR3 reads TGCGCCAGCAGTGAGTCTAAGAGGGAGGGGGACAATGAGCAGTTCTTC.